The 19 T cell receptor beta chains listed next were all sequenced from one sample in a study of T cell responses to AZD1222 COVID-19 vaccine. Assay: immunoSEQ multiplex PCR; the TCRdb copy retains only in-frame clones and omits some. The data show some 100,000 clones, with 91% seen just once and approximately 7.6% held by the top ten. Sequences were derived from peripheral blood, sampled on day 0 of AZD1222 vaccination. Receptor source: an adult in good health.

The CDR3 coding sequence is TGTGCCAGCAGTGGGTGGCGACACACTGAAGCTTTCTTT. Translating it yields CASSGWRHTEAFF. This chain connects TRBV27 to TRBJ1-1; no definite D call. Germline V gene lookup returns CDR1 MNHEY and CDR2 SMNVEV (reference sequence). V lost 5 bases to trimming and J lost 3 bases, with 10 bases between them. This CDR3 is 13 amino acids long.

V is TRBV6-2 or TRBV6-3 and J is TRBJ2-5, with D maybe TRBD2 (6 bases). Germline lookup yields CDR1 MNHEY and CDR2 SVGEGT. V lost 5 bases and J lost 4, with 14 bases in between. The CDR3 contains 14 residues. The CDR3 nucleotides are TGTGCCAGCAGTCCCCCGTGGAGGGGAGAGACCCAGTACTTC. It codes for CASSPPWRGETQYF.

This CDR3 reads CASSQEPPSWGYEQYF. The CDR3 DNA follows: TGTGCCAGCAGCCAAGAGCCCCCCTCATGGGGCTACGAGCAGTACTTC. The chain has TRBV14 and TRBJ2-7; no firm D call. Germline values: CDR1 SGHDN, CDR2 FVKESK. V was cut by 0 bases and J by 3 bases, with 15 bases left in between. The CDR3 is made up of 16 amino acids. Full variable domain (remainder filled in from reference TRBV14 and TRBJ2-7): EAGVTQFPSHSVIEKGQTVTLRCDPISGHDNLYWYRRVMGKEIKFLLHFVKESKQDESGMPNNRFLAERTGGTYSTLKVQPAELEDSGVYFCASSQEPPSWGYEQYFGPGTRLTVT.

The chain is built from TRBV7-2 and TRBJ1-2; tentatively, D is TRBD1 (5 bases). CDR1 SGHTA and CDR2 FQGNSA come from the germline V gene. Deletions cut 1 base from V and 1 base from J, with 13 bases between. The CDR3 loop spans 16 amino acids. CDR3 region: CASSLDAGGNNYGYTF. CDR3 sequence (DNA): TGTGCCAGCAGCTTAGACGCGGGGGGAAATAACTATGGCTACACCTTC.

The CDR3 protein is CASSPAGVSTDTQYF. The CDR3 region has the DNA TGTGCCAGCAGCCCCGCGGGGGTTAGCACAGATACGCAGTATTTT. The rearrangement links TRBV7-9 to TRBJ2-3; 7 nucleotides line up with TRBD2. CDR1 and CDR2 (germline): SEHNR, FQNEAQ (reference sequence). This CDR3 spans 15 amino acids. V lost 5 bases, J lost 0 bases, and 5 bases stayed unmatched. Filled out from reference TRBV7-9 and TRBJ2-3, the complete variable domain reads DTGVSQNPRHKITKRGQNVTFRCDPISEHNRLYWYRQTLGQGPEFLTYFQNEAQLEKSRLLSDRFSAERPKGSFSTLEIQRTEQGDSAMYLCASSPAGVSTDTQYFGPGTRLTVL.

In this sample, this clone turned up once. The chain is built from TRBV5-1 and TRBJ1-3, with unresolved D. V was trimmed by 2 bases and J by 5 bases, leaving 14 bases between them. The CDR3 has 15 amino acids. Germline lookup yields CDR1 SGHRS and CDR2 YFSETQ. CDR3 loop: CASSLPTLNRNTIYF. The CDR3 DNA reads TGCGCCAGCAGCTTACCGACGTTAAATAGAAACACCATATATTTT. Using reference TRBV5-1 and TRBJ1-3 for the parts outside the CDR3, the full variable domain is KAGVTQTPRYLIKTRGQQVTLSCSPISGHRSVSWYQQTPGQGLQFLFEYFSETQRNKGNFPGRFSGRQFSNSRSEMNVSTLELGDSALYLCASSLPTLNRNTIYFGEGSWLTVV.

This chain uses TRBV9 with TRBJ2-7; possibly TRBD2 for D (6 bases). CDR1 and CDR2 from the germline V gene are SGDLS and YYNGEE. V shed 4 bases and J shed 4 bases, with 15 bases lying between them. The CDR3 spans 14 residues. The CDR3 loop is CASSPWGSGYEQYF. The CDR3 coding sequence is TGTGCCAGCAGCCCCTGGGGTAGCGGTTACGAGCAGTACTTC.

This clone came up once. V is TRBV6-2 or TRBV6-3 and J is TRBJ2-1; no firm D call. The germline gives CDR1 MNHEY, CDR2 SVGEGT. Trimming removed 2 bases from V and 8 bases from J, with 4 bases in between. CDR3 size: 11 residues. The CDR3 loop reads CASSYPYEQFF. CDR3 DNA: TGTGCCAGCAGTTACCCCTATGAGCAGTTCTTC.

The chain employs TRBV7-8 and TRBJ1-1, with 10 positions matching TRBD1. The junction had 7 bases not matched to a gene; V was cut back by 5 bases and J by 1 base. CDR1 is SGHVS and CDR2 is FQNEAQ in the germline V gene. The CDR3 has 16 amino acids. Written as DNA, the CDR3 is TGTGCCAGCAGCCCGCGGGACAGGGGCTCGAACACTGAAGCTTTCTTT. Protein sequence: CASSPRDRGSNTEAFF. The full variable domain, with the rest looked up from reference TRBV7-8 and TRBJ1-1, is GAGVSQSPRYKVAKRGQDVALRCDPISGHVSLFWYQQALGQGPEFLTYFQNEAQLDKSGLPSDRFFAERPEGSVSTLKIQRTQQEDSAVYLCASSPRDRGSNTEAFFGQGTRLTVV.

The rearrangement uses TRBV25-1 and TRBJ1-1, with D hard to call. The CDR3 contains 15 residues. In germline, CDR1 is MGHDK, CDR2 SYGVNS. The V end lost 5 bases, the J end lost 4 bases, and 17 bases lay between the germline ends. CDR3 DNA sequence: TGTGCCAGCAGTTCCCGAAATTTGGGGTCCACTGAAGCTTTCTTT. This gives the protein CASSSRNLGSTEAFF.

V gene TRBV7-9 combines with J gene TRBJ1-1; TRBD1 might be the D (6 bases). V lost 3 bases and J lost 5, with 16 bases in between. From germline, CDR1 is SEHNR and CDR2 FQNEAQ (reference sequence). This CDR3 region has 15 residues. The CDR3 region is CASSFPRGGATEAFF. CDR3 sequence (DNA): TGTGCCAGCAGCTTCCCCCGTGGGGGGGCGACTGAAGCTTTCTTT.

This sequence joins TRBV12-3 or TRBV12-4 and TRBJ1-2; 10 bases map to TRBD1. This CDR3 has 13 amino acids. V dropped 5 bases and J dropped 7; count of bases not matched to a gene: 4. DNA for the CDR3: TGTGCCAGCAGTGTCCGGGACAGGGGTGGCTACACCTTC. Encoded protein: CASSVRDRGGYTF.

This chain uses TRBV9 with TRBJ2-1; D unresolved. This CDR3 is built from 14 residues. Germline CDR1 reads SGDLS; CDR2 reads YYNGEE. The V end lost 4 bases, the J end lost 3 bases, and 11 bases lay between the germline ends. The CDR3 DNA is TGTGCCAGCAGCTCCCGGCGGAGCTACAATGAGCAGTTCTTC. It translates to CASSSRRSYNEQFF.

This clone has only a few counts. V is TRBV27 and J is TRBJ2-7; D gene ambiguous. The CDR3 extends over 14 amino acids. Trimming stripped 5 bases from V and 3 bases from J, with 14 bases between. The germline CDR1 and CDR2 sequences are MNHEY and SMNVEV (reference sequence). The CDR3 loop is CASSPSVRGYEQYF. The CDR3 bases are TGTGCCAGCAGTCCCAGCGTGAGAGGCTACGAGCAGTACTTC.

The rearrangement joins TRBV6-5 to TRBJ2-7; possibly TRBD2 for D (5 bases). V was cut by 0 bases and J by 2 bases, with 11 bases left in between. Per the germline V gene, CDR1 is MNHEY and CDR2 is SVGAGI. The CDR3 runs to 15 residues. The CDR3 DNA follows: TGTGCCAGCAGTTACTCGAGCACGGGAACCTACGAGCAGTACTTC. Encoded protein: CASSYSSTGTYEQYF.

The genes are TRBV19 and TRBJ2-6, with unresolved D. This CDR3 comprises 16 residues. Between the trimmed V and J ends, which lost 2 bases and 0 bases, there was a span of 8 bases. Germline lookup yields CDR1 LNHDA and CDR2 SQIVND (reference sequence). CDR3 loop: CASSITVPSGANVLTF. The CDR3 region has the DNA TGTGCCAGTAGTATAACCGTCCCCTCTGGGGCCAACGTCCTGACTTTC. The full variable domain, its missing parts supplied by reference TRBV19 and TRBJ2-6, is DGGITQSPKYLFRKEGQNVTLSCEQNLNHDAMYWYRQDPGQGLRLIYYSQIVNDFQKGDIAEGYSVSREKKESFPLTVTSAQKNPTAFYLCASSITVPSGANVLTFGAGSRLTVL.

The CDR3 here is CASSYPGLPQHF. In DNA, the CDR3 is TGTGCCAGCAGTTACCCGGGGCTCCCCCAGCATTTT. The J gene is TRBJ1-5, the V gene TRBV6-5; weak D call: TRBD1 (5 bases). There are 12 residues in the CDR3. From germline, CDR1 is MNHEY and CDR2 SVGAGI. Trimming took off 2 bases at V and 10 bases at J, with 9 bases between the two ends.

V gene TRBV2 combines with J gene TRBJ1-1; the D is unclear. The CDR3 runs 13 residues. Between the trimmed V and J ends, which lost 2 bases and 0 bases, there was a span of 4 bases. Germline V gene sequence: CDR1 SNHLY, CDR2 FYNNEI. As DNA, the CDR3 is TGTGCCAGCAGTGAAAATGTGAACACTGAAGCTTTCTTT. It yields the protein CASSENVNTEAFF.

In the case of this clone: Its ends do not fully match the called genes, so a read error is possible. The chain combines TRBV7-7 with TRBJ2-4, with no clear D. The CDR3 has 14 residues. Germline CDR1 is SSHAT and CDR2 is FNYEAQ (reference sequence). This CDR3 is CASSLRIPKNIQYF. The CDR3 nucleotides are TGTGCTAGCAGCTTAAGGATCCCCAAAAACATTCAGTACTTC.